This paragraph covers one T cell receptor (beta chain) sequence. Antigen unknown. This sample is part of a study of T cell responses to AZD1222 COVID-19 vaccine. Assay used: immunoSEQ multiplex PCR; TCRdb lists only in-frame clones, some missing. Of about 130,000 clones in the sample, more than 70% were seen once. The CDR3 covers 18 residues. Germline lookup yields CDR1 MNHEY and CDR2 SVGEGT. The ends were cut back, 2 bases at V and 4 bases at J, with 21 bases in the middle. General study findings and limits: Seropositive AZD1222 recipients at baseline numbered only five or six. Females outnumbered males among donors, who were mostly white British; clonal diversity was possibly underestimated. Regions 160-218 and 743-854 held dominance among vaccine-associated CD4 TCRs, which spanned spike.

The material sequenced was peripheral blood, taken 28 days after the second AZD1222 dose. The V gene is TRBV6-2 or TRBV6-3, the J gene TRBJ1-5, with a tentative D call TRBD1 (6 bases). The receptor's source is an adult who received the AZD1222 COVID-19 vaccine. CDR3: CASSYGFTDRKINQPQHF. Written as DNA, the CDR3 is TGTGCCAGCAGTTACGGATTTACCGACAGGAAGATAAATCAGCCCCAGCATTTT.